Shown below are 24 T cell receptor beta chains from a single sample sequenced in a study of Graves' ophthalmopathy and Graves' hyperthyroidism. TCR beta CDR3 regions were amplified from RNA transcripts. The first-round RT-PCR employed HTBI primers together with the Qiagen OneStep RT-PCR kit. A multiplex PCR was then performed as the second round. TCRdb re-derived calls from the multiplex PCR reads in MiXCR, one entry per CDR3 protein. The sample holds hundreds of thousands of distinct CDR3 sequences, about two fifths seen once. The source material was peripheral blood. Receptor source: an adult man with Graves' ophthalmopathy.

As DNA, the CDR3 is TGCAGTGTTGGCGGAGGGTACCAAGAGACCCAGTACTTC. It codes for CSVGGGYQETQYF. This chain uses TRBV20-1 with TRBJ2-5; TRBD2 might be the D (6 bases). V shed 7 bases and J shed 0 bases, with 12 bases lying between them. The CDR3 contains 13 residues. CDR1 and CDR2 (germline): DFQATT, SNEGSKA (reference sequence).

This clonotype was counted only a few times. This rearrangement joins TRBV7-2 to TRBJ2-3; the match to TRBD2 covers 14 bases. V shed 5 bases and J 5 bases; nucleotides not matched to a gene: 9. CDR3 size: 17 residues. Germline lookup yields CDR1 SGHTA and CDR2 FQGNSA. The DNA of the CDR3 is TGTGCCAGCAGCGGCGGGACTAGCGGGGGTAGGAGAGATACGCAGTATTTT. Its translation is CASSGGTSGGRRDTQYF. The variable domain in full, with the rest retrieved from reference TRBV7-2 and TRBJ2-3, is GAGVSQSPSNKVTEKGKDVELRCDPISGHTALYWYRQSLGQGLEFLIYFQGNSAPDKSGLPSDRFSAERTGGSVSTLTIQRTQQEDSAVYLCASSGGTSGGRRDTQYFGPGTRLTVL.

This clonotype was seen more than once but under ten times. One junction end disagrees with the germline gene, perhaps due to a read error. This rearrangement joins TRBV10-3 to TRBJ1-2; D perhaps matches TRBD1 (6 bases). CDR3 length: 14 amino acids. Germline loops: CDR1 ENHRY, CDR2 SYGVKD. The CDR3 here is CASSSFGQTFGYTF. The CDR3 DNA reads TGTGCCAGCAGTTCCTTCGGACAGACCTTCGGCTACACCTTC.

This clonotype was picked up one time. V and J are TRBV19 and TRBJ1-5; 10 nucleotides match TRBD1. The junction had 5 bases not matched to a gene; V was cut back by 3 bases and J by 3 bases. Germline V lookup: CDR1 LNHDA, CDR2 SQIVND (reference sequence). This CDR3 has 16 amino acids. CDR3 coding DNA: TGTGCCAGTAGTATGGGACAGGGGACGTTCAATCAGCCCCAGCATTTT. Its protein product is CASSMGQGTFNQPQHF.

This clonotype was counted a single time. This may be a read error, as it is one base from a much larger clone. This chain connects TRBV7-9 to TRBJ2-2; D unclear. Looked up from germline, CDR1 is SEHNR and CDR2 is FQNEAQ (reference sequence). The CDR3 runs 14 residues. Trimming cost V 3 bases and J 0 bases, with 5 bases left between them. CDR3 residues: CASSFGSNTGELFF. The CDR3 DNA reads as TGTGCCAGCAGCTTCGGGTCGAACACCGGGGAGCTGTTTTTT.

The J gene is TRBJ2-7, the V gene TRBV6-6; perhaps TRBD2 as D (5 bases). Germline assignment: CDR1 MNHNY and CDR2 SVGAGI (reference sequence). CDR3 length: 15 residues. V was cut by 5 bases and J by 4 bases, with 18 bases left in between. The DNA of the CDR3 is TGTGCCAGCAGTCGCACCAGCTTCCGGGGTTACGAGCAGTACTTC. This encodes CASSRTSFRGYEQYF.

In its sample, this clonotype was seen many times. V and J are TRBV2 and TRBJ2-7; D is uncertain. This CDR3 comprises 14 residues. Trimming cost V 6 bases and J 5 bases, with 17 bases left between them. Germline CDR1 SNHLY, CDR2 FYNNEI. CDR3 sequence reads: CASRLQQEGHEQYF. As DNA, the CDR3 is TGTGCCAGCAGGCTCCAACAAGAAGGCCACGAGCAGTACTTC.

The gene calls are TRBV25-1 and TRBJ2-7; the D is unclear. CDR3 length: 12 residues. Trimming left V 8 bases short and J 2 bases short, with 10 bases between. CDR1 and CDR2 from the germline V gene are MGHDK and SYGVNS. The CDR3 reads CASVGFAYEQYF. DNA for the CDR3: TGTGCCAGCGTTGGATTCGCCTACGAGCAGTACTTC.

This clonotype was detected many times. The chain joins TRBV7-9 to TRBJ1-1; D is perhaps TRBD1 (5 bases). Germline V gene sequence: CDR1 SEHNR, CDR2 FQNEAQ (reference sequence). The CDR3 totals 13 residues. Trimming cost V 5 bases and J 3 bases, with 10 bases left between them. Written as DNA, the CDR3 is TGTGCCAGCAGCCGCGGGGCTGACACTGAAGCTTTCTTT. Its protein product is CASSRGADTEAFF.

This clonotype has ten or more counts. The chain links TRBV20-1 to TRBJ1-2; TRBD1 might be the D (6 bases). Trimming stripped 5 bases from V and 4 bases from J, with 11 bases between. The V gene's germline CDR1 is DFQATT and CDR2 SNEGSKA (reference sequence). The CDR3 has 12 residues. CDR3 DNA: TGCAGTGCTCACAGGGTGAGCTATGGCTACACCTTC. This sequence encodes CSAHRVSYGYTF.

Turning to this clonotype: One base away lies a much larger clone, so this may be a sequencing read error. The chain recombines TRBV10-3 with TRBJ1-1; D is unclear. V was clipped by 3 bases and J by 11 bases, with 7 bases between them. There are 10 residues in the CDR3. Germline assignment: CDR1 ENHRY and CDR2 SYGVKD. CDR3 bases: TGTGCCATCAGTGAAGGAGACGCTTTCTTT. Amino acids: CAISEGDAFF.

J is TRBJ2-7 and V is TRBV4-2; tentatively, D is TRBD1 (5 bases). V gave up 1 base and J gave up 2 bases, with 15 bases separating them. CDR3 length: 16 amino acids. Germline assignment: CDR1 LGHNA and CDR2 YNFKEQ. The CDR3 sequence is CASSQGSGAITYEQYF. The CDR3 nucleotides read TGTGCCAGCAGCCAAGGTTCTGGGGCCATAACCTACGAGCAGTACTTC.

This rearrangement joins TRBV2 to TRBJ1-2, with 9 bases that match TRBD1. CDR3 length equals 13 residues. Per germline, CDR1 SNHLY and CDR2 FYNNEI. V shed 4 bases, J shed 7 bases, and the junction held 4 bases outside the gene matches. The CDR3 DNA sequence: TGTGCCAGCAGTGCAACAGGGGGCGTTGGCTACACCTTC. The encoded protein is CASSATGGVGYTF.

In its sample, this clonotype was seen once. With a much larger clone just one base away, this may be a read error. This rearrangement joins TRBV11-1 to TRBJ2-7, with D perhaps matching TRBD1 or TRBD2 (6 bases each). Germline loops: CDR1 SGHAT, CDR2 FQDESV (reference sequence). This CDR3 spans 15 amino acids. Trimming removed 2 bases at V and 5 bases at J, with 16 bases between. CDR3 amino acids: CASSLSGRGHDEQYF. Here the CDR3 DNA reads TGTGCCAGCAGCTTAAGCGGACGGGGGCACGACGAGCAGTACTTC.

The rearrangement links TRBV2 to TRBJ1-3; D call uncertain. Germline-derived CDR1 and CDR2 are SNHLY and FYNNEI. The CDR3 loop spans 15 amino acids. V lost 5 bases to trimming and J lost 9 bases, with 20 bases between them. CDR3: CASSSLVNTLSTIYF. The DNA of the CDR3 is TGTGCCAGCAGTTCCCTAGTGAACACCCTTTCCACCATATATTTT.

The chain couples TRBV10-3 to TRBJ2-7, with D maybe TRBD1 (5 bases). The V gene's germline CDR1 is ENHRY and CDR2 SYGVKD. CDR3 length: 13 amino acids. V lost 2 bases to trimming and J lost 6 bases, with 11 bases between them. CDR3 DNA sequence: TGTGCCATCAGTGAGACAGGCTTGCTCGAGCAGTACTTC. Residues: CAISETGLLEQYF.

This clonotype was counted a few times. The rearrangement uses TRBV10-3 and TRBJ2-7; D is unresolved. Germline CDR1 and CDR2: ENHRY and SYGVKD. Trimming pared 10 bases from V and 2 bases from J, leaving 21 bases between. CDR3 length: 15 amino acids. CDR3 bases: TGTGCCAGCGATAAAGGCGATTTAGAAACCTACGAGCAGTACTTC. The encoded protein is CASDKGDLETYEQYF.

This clonotype was observed at least ten times. V is TRBV20-1 and J is TRBJ1-4; D uncertain. The CDR3 totals 13 residues. Germline values: CDR1 DFQATT, CDR2 SNEGSKA (reference sequence). With 1 base removed from V and 6 bases from J, the gap between germline ends came to 9 bases. CDR3 coding DNA: TGCAGTGCTAGAGGCAGGCAGTATGAAAAACTGTTTTTT. This encodes CSARGRQYEKLFF.

In its sample, this clonotype was seen many times. The chain recombines TRBV7-9 with TRBJ2-7; D remains unclear. Germline V gene lookup returns CDR1 SEHNR and CDR2 FQNEAQ (reference sequence). The CDR3 runs 11 residues. Deletions cut 5 bases from V and 7 bases from J, with 9 bases between. This CDR3 is CASSETVEQYF. The DNA of the CDR3 is TGTGCCAGCAGCGAGACCGTGGAGCAGTACTTC.

Concerning this clonotype: A much larger clone lies one base from this, so it may be a read error. This chain joins TRBV6-5 and TRBJ1-1, with 8 bases that match TRBD1. The CDR3 is 14 residues long. Germline CDR1 reads MNHEY; CDR2 reads SVGAGI. The CDR3 DNA is TGTGCCAGCAGCGAGGACAGGGAGAACACTGGAGCTTTCTTT. Its protein is CASSEDRENTGAFF.

The chain uses TRBV25-1 and TRBJ2-5; D is undetermined. V lost 2 bases, J lost 14 bases, and 18 bases lay in between. CDR1 is MGHDK, CDR2 SYGVNS, per germline. CDR3 length: 13 residues. DNA for the CDR3: TGTGCCAGCAGTGAACAACTCGGAATGAGGTTCTACTTC. Translating gives CASSEQLGMRFYF.

This clonotype was observed a single time. The chain joins TRBV7-8 to TRBJ1-2; perhaps TRBD1 as D (5 bases). V was shortened by 1 base and J by 3 bases, with 12 bases between the two germline ends. This CDR3 has 15 amino acids. Germline CDR1 is SGHVS and CDR2 is FQNEAQ. This CDR3 reads CASSLVVQVDYGYTF. Here the CDR3 DNA reads TGTGCCAGCAGCTTAGTGGTACAGGTTGACTATGGCTACACCTTC.

This clonotype was counted ten times or more. J is TRBJ1-1 and V is TRBV15; D possibly corresponds to TRBD1 (6 bases). The germline gives CDR1 LNHNV, CDR2 YYDKDF (reference sequence). The CDR3 has 16 amino acids. Trimming took off 0 bases at V and 3 bases at J, with 14 bases between the two ends. In DNA form, the CDR3 reads TGTGCCACCAGCAGAGATTACGGGGGCGCGGACACTGAAGCTTTCTTT. It specifies CATSRDYGGADTEAFF.

To note about this clonotype: The junction shows a germline mismatch at one end, possibly a read error. The chain joins TRBV19 to TRBJ1-1; D call uncertain. Germline loops: CDR1 LNHDA, CDR2 SQIVND (reference sequence). The CDR3 spans 14 residues. The CDR3 reads CASRIDGSNTEAFF. The DNA for the CDR3 is TGTGCCAGTCGCATAGACGGATCGAACACTGAAGCTTTCTTC.